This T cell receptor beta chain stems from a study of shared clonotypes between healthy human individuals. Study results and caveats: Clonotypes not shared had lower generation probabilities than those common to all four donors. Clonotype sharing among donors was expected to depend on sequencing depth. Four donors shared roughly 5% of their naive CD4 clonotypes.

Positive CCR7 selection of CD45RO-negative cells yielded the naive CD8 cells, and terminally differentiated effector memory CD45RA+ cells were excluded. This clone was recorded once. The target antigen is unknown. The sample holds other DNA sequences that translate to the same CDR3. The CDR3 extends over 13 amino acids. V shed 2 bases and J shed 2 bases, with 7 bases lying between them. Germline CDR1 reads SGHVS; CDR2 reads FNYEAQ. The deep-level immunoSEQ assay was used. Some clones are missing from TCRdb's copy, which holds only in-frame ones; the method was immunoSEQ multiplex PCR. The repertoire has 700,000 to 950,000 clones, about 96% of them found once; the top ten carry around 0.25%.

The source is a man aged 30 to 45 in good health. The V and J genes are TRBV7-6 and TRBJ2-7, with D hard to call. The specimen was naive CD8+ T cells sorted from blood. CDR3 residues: CASSLTGTYEQYF. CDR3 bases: TGTGCCAGCAGCTTAACTGGCACCTACGAGCAGTACTTC.